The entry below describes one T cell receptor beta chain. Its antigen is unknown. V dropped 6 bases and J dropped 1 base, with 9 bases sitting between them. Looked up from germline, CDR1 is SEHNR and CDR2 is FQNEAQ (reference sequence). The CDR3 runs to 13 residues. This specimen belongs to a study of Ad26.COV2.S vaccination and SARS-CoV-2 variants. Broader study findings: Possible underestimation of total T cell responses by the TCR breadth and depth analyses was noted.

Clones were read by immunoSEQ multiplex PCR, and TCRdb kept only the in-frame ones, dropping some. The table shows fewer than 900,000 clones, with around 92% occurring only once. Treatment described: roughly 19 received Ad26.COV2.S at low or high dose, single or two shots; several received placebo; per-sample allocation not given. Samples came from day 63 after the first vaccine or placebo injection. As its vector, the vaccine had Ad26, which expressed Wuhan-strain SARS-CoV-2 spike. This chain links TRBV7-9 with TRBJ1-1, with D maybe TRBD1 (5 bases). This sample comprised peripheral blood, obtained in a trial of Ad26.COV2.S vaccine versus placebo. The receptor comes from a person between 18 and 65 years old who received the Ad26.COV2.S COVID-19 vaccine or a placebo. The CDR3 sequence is CASRPTANTEAFF. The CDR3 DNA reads TGTGCCAGCAGGCCGACAGCGAACACTGAAGCTTTCTTT.